The clone carrying this T cell receptor (beta chain) was seen many times. No antigen is known for it. The V end was cut by 9 bases, the J end by 3 bases, with 13 bases between. Germline CDR1 and CDR2: SNHLY and FYNNEI. This CDR3 comprises 13 residues. The sample originates from a study of T cells in Graves' hyperthyroidism and ophthalmopathy. About the study: At initial diagnosis, before any treatment had begun, peripheral blood was obtained.

Based on clinical symptoms, serum thyroxine and TRAb, thyroid ultrasound and orbital computed tomography, diagnoses were reached. Overall study results and limits: In blood, most of the thyroid clonotypes expanded above 0.001 were also present. The model forecast ophthalmopathy, anticipating it by a median about 6.5 months before onset.

TCR beta CDR3 region amplification was performed from RNA transcripts. When the TCR CDR3 underwent first-round RT-PCR, the HTBI primer set was used. MiXCR, run by TCRdb on the multiplex PCR reads, gives a single entry per CDR3 protein. The repertoire holds some 560,000 distinct CDR3 sequences, with more than 15% as singletons. The sequenced sample consisted of blood. The rearrangement uses TRBV2 and TRBJ2-3; TRBD2 might be the D (6 bases). This TCR came from a woman aged 25-40 years with Graves' hyperthyroidism. The CDR3 sequence is CARNLGGTDTQYF. The CDR3 region has the DNA TGTGCCAGAAACTTGGGGGGAACAGATACGCAGTATTTT.